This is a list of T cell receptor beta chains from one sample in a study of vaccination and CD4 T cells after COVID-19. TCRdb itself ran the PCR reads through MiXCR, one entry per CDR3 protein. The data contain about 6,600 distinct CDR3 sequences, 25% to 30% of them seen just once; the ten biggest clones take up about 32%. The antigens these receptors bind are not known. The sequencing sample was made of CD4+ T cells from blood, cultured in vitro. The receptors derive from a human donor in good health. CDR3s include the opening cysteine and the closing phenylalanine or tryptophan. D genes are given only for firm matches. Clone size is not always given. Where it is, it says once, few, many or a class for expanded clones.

CASSERNSPLHF | TGTGCCAGCAGTGAAAGGAATTCACCCCTCCACTTT | TRBV25-1 | NA | TRBJ1-6 | NA
CSARSGQGVNQPQHF | TGCAGTGCTAGGTCGGGACAGGGGGTCAATCAGCCCCAGCATTTT | TRBV20-1 | NA | TRBJ1-5 | TRBD1
CASSFIREAEAFF | TGTGCCAGCAGTTTCATTCGGGAGGCTGAAGCTTTCTTT | TRBV12-3/TRBV12-4 | NA | TRBJ1-1 | NA
CASSRSGLAGGGEQFF | TGTGCCAGCAGCCGCTCTGGTCTAGCGGGGGGCGGGGAGCAGTTCTTC | TRBV7-6 | NA | TRBJ2-1 | TRBD2
CASSFQTNSYSGANVLTF | TGTGCCAGCAGTTTTCAGACGAATTCCTACTCTGGGGCCAACGTCCTGACTTTC | TRBV27 | NA | TRBJ2-6 | NA
CASSLEESFEQYF | TGCGCCAGCAGCTTGGAAGAAAGTTTCGAGCAGTACTTC | TRBV5-1 | medium-sized | TRBJ2-7 | NA
CASRSSGNTIYF | TGTGCCAGCAGGAGCTCTGGAAACACCATATATTTT | TRBV12-3/TRBV12-4 | NA | TRBJ1-3 | NA
CASKRFRSGANGYTF | TGTGCCAGTAAAAGGTTCCGAAGTGGGGCCAATGGCTACACCTTC | TRBV19 | NA | TRBJ1-2 | NA
CASRGQAHYGYTF | TGTGCCAGTAGAGGACAGGCCCACTATGGCTACACCTTC | TRBV19 | few | TRBJ1-2 | TRBD1
CASSHPRLDYGYTF | TGTGCCAGCAGCCACCCGCGACTTGACTATGGCTACACCTTC | TRBV5-8 | few | TRBJ1-2 | NA
CSAREIGGLNEKLFF | TGCAGTGCTAGAGAAATAGGGGGTCTAAATGAAAAACTGTTTTTT | TRBV20-1 | NA | TRBJ1-4 | NA
CASRGGSQPQHF | TGTGCCAGCAGAGGGGGTAGTCAGCCCCAGCATTTT | TRBV6-1 | NA | TRBJ1-5 | NA
CASSLGLGEGRNQPQHF | TGTGCCAGCAGCTTAGGTTTAGGGGAGGGGCGCAATCAGCCCCAGCATTTT | TRBV7-9 | medium-sized | TRBJ1-5 | NA
CASSLTSGDNNEQFF | TGCGCCAGCAGCTTAACTAGCGGGGATAACAATGAGCAGTTCTTC | TRBV5-1 | NA | TRBJ2-1 | TRBD2
CASSYGRQVAGNTIYF | TGTGCCAGCAGTTACGGTAGACAGGTAGCTGGAAACACCATATATTTT | TRBV6-5 | NA | TRBJ1-3 | NA
CASSAGQADTGELFF | TGTGCCAGCAGTGCCGGGCAGGCAGACACCGGGGAGCTGTTTTTT | TRBV6-4 | NA | TRBJ2-2 | NA
CASSDPGQGLNTEAFF | TGTGCCAGCAGTGATCCGGGACAGGGGCTGAACACTGAAGCTTTCTTT | TRBV25-1 | NA | TRBJ1-1 | TRBD1
CASPGRGEYDQPQHF | TGTGCCAGCCCCGGAAGGGGGGAGTATGATCAGCCCCAGCATTTT | TRBV7-2 | large | TRBJ1-5 | NA
CASSPDGLGLHLFGYTF | TGTGCCAGCAGTCCGGACGGCCTCGGGCTACATTTGTTTGGCTACACCTTC | TRBV6-1 | NA | TRBJ1-2 | NA
CASSGHENTEAFF | TGTGCCAGCAGTGGGCACGAGAACACTGAAGCTTTCTTT | TRBV2 | NA | TRBJ1-1 | NA
CASSFSSTDTQYF | TGTGCCAGCAGCTTTAGTTCCACAGATACGCAGTATTTT | TRBV5-6 | few | TRBJ2-3 | NA
CASSVSQRGYNEQFF | TGTGCCAGCAGCGTAAGCCAGCGGGGGTACAATGAGCAGTTCTTC | TRBV9 | NA | TRBJ2-1 | TRBD2
CASSAGLIPQPQHF | TGTGCCAGCAGTGCCGGACTGATTCCGCAGCCCCAGCATTTT | TRBV6-4 | NA | TRBJ1-5 | NA
CASGNTYGQYF | TGTGCCAGCGGTAATACCTACGGGCAGTACTTC | TRBV2 | NA | TRBJ2-7 | NA
CASSYSSVYGYTF | TGTGCCAGCAGTTACTCGAGCGTTTATGGCTACACCTTC | TRBV6-5 | NA | TRBJ1-2 | NA
CSARSGAGQLSSYNSPLHF | TGCAGTGCTAGAAGTGGGGCAGGACAGTTAAGCTCCTATAATTCACCCCTCCACTTT | TRBV20-1 | few | TRBJ1-6 | NA
CASSEAAGQVNQPQHF | TGTGCCAGCAGTGAAGCCGCGGGACAGGTTAATCAGCCCCAGCATTTT | TRBV6-1 | medium-sized | TRBJ1-5 | TRBD1
CSAAWTGGTDGELFF | TGCAGTGCTGCCTGGACAGGGGGAACGGACGGGGAGCTGTTTTTT | TRBV20-1 | NA | TRBJ2-2 | TRBD1
CSARDDRGAFQYF | TGCAGTGCTAGAGATGACAGGGGCGCTTTTCAGTACTTC | TRBV20-1 | NA | TRBJ2-4 | TRBD1
CSVGSGGPILLVSTDTQYF | TGCAGCGTTGGTAGCGGGGGCCCAATCTTGCTAGTTAGCACAGATACGCAGTATTTT | TRBV29-1 | NA | TRBJ2-3 | TRBD2
CASGPPASGANVLTF | TGTGCCAGCGGGCCACCAGCCTCTGGGGCCAACGTCCTGACTTTC | TRBV6-1 | few | TRBJ2-6 | NA
CASPSLPGVGANVLTF | TGTGCCAGCCCTTCCCTCCCAGGGGTTGGGGCCAACGTCCTGACTTTC | TRBV21-1 | NA | TRBJ2-6 | NA
CASSFLGTGGGGTDTQYF | TGTGCCAGCAGTTTTTTGGGGACAGGGGGCGGGGGCACAGATACGCAGTATTTT | TRBV27 | few | TRBJ2-3 | TRBD1
CASSREGGIWNTEAFF | TGCGCCAGCAGCCGGGAGGGTGGGATATGGAACACTGAAGCTTTCTTT | TRBV4-1 | NA | TRBJ1-1 | NA
CASRRQGIHYYGYTF | TGTGCCAGCAGACGACAGGGGATTCATTACTATGGCTACACCTTC | TRBV28 | NA | TRBJ1-2 | TRBD1
CASSELAGVDEQYF | TGTGCCAGCAGTGAACTAGCGGGGGTGGACGAGCAGTACTTC | TRBV6-1 | few | TRBJ2-7 | TRBD2
CASSLPAGDNEAFF | TGCGCCAGCAGCCTTCCTGCAGGGGACAATGAAGCTTTCTTT | TRBV4-1 | NA | TRBJ1-1 | NA
CASSLTGQGTGELFF | TGTGCCAGCAGCTTAACGGGACAGGGGACCGGGGAGCTGTTTTTT | TRBV7-9 | NA | TRBJ2-2 | TRBD1
CASSQERGGSYEQYF | TGTGCCAGCAGCCAAGAGCGGGGGGGCTCCTACGAGCAGTACTTC | TRBV4-2 | NA | TRBJ2-7 | TRBD2
CASSYGENTEAFF | TGTGCCAGCAGCTATGGGGAGAACACTGAAGCTTTCTTT | TRBV7-2 | NA | TRBJ1-1 | NA
CASNEDQSSYNEQFF | TGTGCCAGCAATGAAGACCAGAGCTCCTACAATGAGCAGTTCTTC | TRBV2 | few | TRBJ2-1 | NA
CASSLEGAGTGEAFF | TGTGCCAGCAGCTTAGAAGGAGCAGGGACCGGGGAAGCTTTCTTT | TRBV7-6 | NA | TRBJ1-1 | NA